Below, 8 T cell receptor beta chains from the same sample are listed, as sequenced in a study of blood T cell repertoires in COVID-19. The method was immunoSEQ multiplex PCR; TCRdb's version includes in-frame clones alone and lacks a portion of them. The sample holds 100,000 to 150,000 clones, approximately 86% seen once. Sequencing was carried out using peripheral blood. All receptors derive from a woman aged 70-85 years with COVID-19, enrolled during active disease.

The chain links TRBV11-2 to TRBJ2-1; D may be TRBD2 (5 bases). The V end was cut by 4 bases, the J end by 5 bases, with 18 bases between. Per the germline V gene, CDR1 is SGHAT and CDR2 is FQNNGV. The CDR3 runs 16 residues. The CDR3 region is CASSSRSRALDNEQFF. The DNA of the CDR3 is TGTGCCAGCAGCTCCCGCTCGAGGGCCCTTGACAATGAGCAGTTCTTC.

The gene calls are TRBV19 and TRBJ2-7, with 11 bases that match TRBD1. CDR1 and CDR2 (germline): LNHDA, SQIVND (reference sequence). Trimming removed 4 bases from V and 6 bases from J; junction bases left unmatched: 2. The CDR3 consists of 13 residues. The CDR3 protein is CASSRTGGVEQYF. Here the CDR3 DNA reads TGTGCCAGTAGTAGGACAGGGGGCGTCGAGCAGTACTTC.

The CDR3 protein is CASRVATDQETQYF. The CDR3 region has the DNA TGTGCCAGCAGAGTCGCCACGGACCAAGAGACCCAGTACTTC. The V and J genes are TRBV5-4 and TRBJ2-5; D is unclear. This CDR3 comprises 14 residues. Trimming took 5 bases from V and 0 from J, leaving 11 bases between them. Germline lookup yields CDR1 SGHNT and CDR2 YYREEE (reference sequence).

This chain joins TRBV9 and TRBJ2-3; tentative D call: TRBD1 (6 bases). CDR1 is SGDLS, CDR2 YYNGEE, per germline. This CDR3 is 15 amino acids long. Trimming shortened V by 1 base and J by 5 bases, and 14 bases separated the two germline ends. The CDR3 is CASSVSGQLGDTQYF. The CDR3 DNA reads TGTGCCAGCAGCGTATCAGGACAGCTAGGAGATACGCAGTATTTT. The variable domain in full, completed from reference TRBV9 and TRBJ2-3, reads DSGVTQTPKHLITATGQRVTLRCSPRSGDLSVYWYQQSLDQGLQFLIQYYNGEERAKGNILERFSAQQFPDLHSELNLSSLELGDSALYFCASSVSGQLGDTQYFGPGTRLTVL.

Regarding this clone: This specimen includes other DNA sequences encoding the same CDR3. The chain joins TRBV3-1 (or the pseudogene TRBV3-2) to TRBJ2-2, with D unresolved. Germline V gene sequence: CDR1 LGHDT, CDR2 YNNKEL (reference sequence). The CDR3 has 13 amino acids. V was pared by 3 bases and J by 4 bases, with 6 bases between. Here the CDR3 reads CASSQVSTGELFF. The CDR3 nucleotides read TGTGCCAGCAGCCAGGTCAGCACCGGGGAGCTGTTTTTT.

The chain is built from TRBV7-2 and TRBJ1-2, with 7 bases matching TRBD1. Germline V gene data show CDR1 as SGHTA and CDR2 as FQGNSA. The CDR3 consists of 15 residues. Germline trimming cut 4 bases from V and 4 bases from J; bases unmatched to any gene: 9. The CDR3 loop is CASSSARQGLYGYTF. CDR3 nucleotides: TGTGCCAGCAGCTCAGCCAGACAGGGTCTCTATGGCTACACCTTC.

The chain uses TRBV10-1 and TRBJ1-5, with D perhaps TRBD1 (6 bases). The CDR3 has 11 residues. V was trimmed by 9 bases and J by 7 bases, leaving 10 bases between them. The V gene's germline CDR1 is WNHNN and CDR2 SYGVQD (reference sequence). CDR3 nucleotide sequence: TGCGCCAGGCAGGGGCGGCAGCCCCAGCATTTT. Translating it yields CARQGRQPQHF.

The genes are TRBV2 and TRBJ1-5; possibly TRBD1 for D (5 bases). The germline gives CDR1 SNHLY, CDR2 FYNNEI. The CDR3 contains 16 residues. With 3 bases removed from V and 2 bases from J, the gap between germline ends came to 14 bases. In DNA form, the CDR3 reads TGTGCCAGCAGTGAGGGCAGGGAGGGTGGCAATCAGCCCCAGCATTTT. Translated: CASSEGREGGNQPQHF.